Below, 13 T cell receptor beta chains from the same sample are listed, as sequenced in a study of early T cells in non-severe SARS-CoV-2 infection. TCRdb passed the 5' RACE reads through MiXCR, listing each CDR3 protein once. The repertoire holds 40,000 to 55,000 distinct CDR3 sequences, with 4% as singletons. Sequences were obtained from whole blood. The source is an adult who was a healthcare worker with PCR-confirmed SARS-CoV-2 infection or an uninfected control (not recorded which).

This clonotype was found many times. The chain links TRBV7-9 to TRBJ1-6, with TRBD1 as a possible D gene (6 bases). The CDR3 runs to 15 residues. Germline V gene data show CDR1 as SEHNR and CDR2 as FQNEAQ (reference sequence). V was pared by 5 bases and J by 3 bases, with 11 bases between. The CDR3 is CASSLDRIYNSPLHF. CDR3 DNA sequence: TGTGCCAGCAGCCTCGACAGGATCTATAATTCACCCCTCCACTTT. Drawing the rest from reference TRBV7-9 and TRBJ1-6, the complete variable domain is DTGVSQNPRHKITKRGQNVTFRCDPISEHNRLYWYRQTLGQGPEFLTYFQNEAQLEKSRLLSDRFSAERPKGSFSTLEIQRTEQGDSAMYLCASSLDRIYNSPLHFGNGTRLTVT.

This clonotype came up many times. The rearrangement uses TRBV6-5 and TRBJ2-7; tentative D call: TRBD1 (5 bases). The CDR3 extends over 15 amino acids. V was clipped by 0 bases and J by 6 bases, with 15 bases between them. CDR1 and CDR2 from the germline V gene are MNHEY and SVGAGI. The CDR3 reads CASSYSGQGLLEQYF. For the CDR3, the DNA is TGTGCCAGCAGTTACTCAGGTCAGGGCCTCCTCGAGCAGTACTTC.

V usage is TRBV2 and J usage is TRBJ2-5; D may correspond to TRBD1 or TRBD2 (5 bases each). This CDR3 has 13 amino acids. Germline CDR1 SNHLY, CDR2 FYNNEI. V gave up 9 bases and J gave up 1 base, with 12 bases separating them. The DNA of the CDR3 is TGTGCCAGTCTCCGGGACGGCCAAGAGACCCAGTACTTC. Translating gives CASLRDGQETQYF.

This clonotype was recorded many times. This sequence joins TRBV2 and TRBJ1-4, with D perhaps TRBD1 (6 bases). Germline lookup yields CDR1 SNHLY and CDR2 FYNNEI. This CDR3 region has 13 residues. Here the CDR3 DNA reads TGTGCAACGAGGGACACCACTAATGAAAAACTGTTTTTT. It yields the protein CATRDTTNEKLFF.

This clonotype was observed at least ten times. V gene TRBV10-3 combines with J gene TRBJ2-3, with 10 bases that match TRBD2. The CDR3 is made up of 14 amino acids. Germline CDR1 and CDR2: ENHRY and SYGVKD. V shed 10 bases, J shed 3 bases, and the junction held 7 bases outside the gene matches. The CDR3 DNA reads as TGTGCCACCCTGAGCGGGAGGGTTACAGATACGCAGTATTTT. This gives the protein CATLSGRVTDTQYF.

Ten or more counts support this clonotype. The CDR3 region is CASSLGGILLPNEQFF. The CDR3 DNA sequence: TGTGCCAGCAGCTTAGGTGGGATCCTCCTCCCCAATGAGCAGTTCTTC. This rearrangement joins TRBV5-4 to TRBJ2-1; the D is unclear. The CDR3 has 16 residues. V was cut by 2 bases and J by 6 bases, with 18 bases left in between. Germline assignment: CDR1 SGHNT and CDR2 YYREEE (reference sequence). Full variable domain (remainder filled in from reference TRBV5-4 and TRBJ2-1): ETGVTQSPTHLIKTRGQQVTLRCSSQSGHNTVSWYQQALGQGPQFIFQYYREEENGRGNFPPRFSGLQFPNYSSELNVNALELDDSALYLCASSLGGILLPNEQFFGPGTRLTVL.

Ten or more counts support this clonotype. This sequence joins TRBV7-9 and TRBJ2-5, with unresolved D. V lost 4 bases and J 1 base, leaving 7 bases between the germline ends. Germline CDR1 SEHNR, CDR2 FQNEAQ (reference sequence). The CDR3 totals 13 residues. In nucleotides, the CDR3 is TGTGCCAGCAGCTCCGTCCTCCAAGAGACCCAGTACTTC. Encoded protein: CASSSVLQETQYF.

Ten or more counts support this clonotype. The chain carries TRBV7-2 and TRBJ2-7, with D unclear. The CDR3 has 14 residues. The V gene lost 3 bases and the J gene lost 1 base, with 10 bases spanning the gap. Germline assignment: CDR1 SGHTA and CDR2 FQGNSA. As DNA, the CDR3 is TGTGCCAGCAGCTTTTCCCTCGGGTCCTACGAGCAGTACTTC. Translated: CASSFSLGSYEQYF.

This clonotype was seen more than once but under ten times. The DNA of the CDR3 is TGTGCCAGCAGTTTATTTCACCACAATGAGCAGTTCTTC. Amino acid sequence: CASSLFHHNEQFF. This rearrangement joins TRBV12-3 or TRBV12-4 to TRBJ2-1; no clear D gene. The CDR3 runs 13 residues. Between the trimmed V and J ends, which lost 2 bases and 5 bases, there was a span of 7 bases.

This clonotype came up many times. The rearrangement links TRBV11-2 to TRBJ2-5, with 7 bases matching TRBD1. Trimming cost V 5 bases and J 3 bases; bases outside gene matches: 6. The length of the CDR3 is 14 residues. CDR1 is SGHAT, CDR2 FQNNGV, per germline. The DNA of the CDR3 is TGTGCCAGCAGCAACTGGGACAGCAAAGAGACCCAGTACTTC. Its translation: CASSNWDSKETQYF.

The DNA for the CDR3 is TGTGCCAGCAGCTTAGGCCGACAGGGCGCGCGGTCGGCCCAGTACTTC. Residues: CASSLGRQGARSAQYF. The chain links TRBV7-8 to TRBJ2-5; 7 positions agree with TRBD1. Per the germline V gene, CDR1 is SGHVS and CDR2 is FQNEAQ. CDR3 size: 16 residues. The ends lost 1 base at V and 9 bases at J; junction bases unmatched: 14.

This clonotype came up many times. The rearrangement joins TRBV2 to TRBJ1-1, with D uncertain. Deletions cut 6 bases from V and 1 base from J, with 15 bases between. The CDR3 consists of 15 residues. Germline V gene data show CDR1 as SNHLY and CDR2 as FYNNEI. In DNA, the CDR3 is TGTGCCAGCAGCCCGAGCCCTGGGGAGAACACTGAAGCTTTCTTT. Encoded protein: CASSPSPGENTEAFF.

This clonotype was observed once. Here the CDR3 omits its conserved ending phenylalanine or tryptophan, so a read error is the likely source. This chain connects TRBV11-1 to TRBJ2-3; D is possibly TRBD1 (5 bases). Deletions cut 1 base from V and 3 bases from J, with 8 bases between. The CDR3 totals 14 residues. Germline V CDR1 and CDR2: SGHAT, FQDESV (reference sequence). The CDR3, as DNA: TGTGCCAGCAGCTTAGGGGGCGGAACAGATACGCAGTATTCT. Translation: CASSLGGGTDTQYS.